The source of this T cell receptor beta chain is a study of T cell responses to AZD1222 COVID-19 vaccine. As regards this clone: What it binds is unknown.

Between the trimmed V and J ends, which lost 5 bases and 5 bases, there was a span of 10 bases. Germline V gene sequence: CDR1 MDHEN, CDR2 SYDVKM. The CDR3 consists of 13 residues. Clones were sequenced by immunoSEQ multiplex PCR, and TCRdb holds only the in-frame ones, with some missing. The table has 75,000 to 100,000 clones, 85% to 90% seen once. General study results and limits: The donor group comprised mostly white British people and more females; the analysis possibly underestimated clonal diversity. Vaccine-associated CD4 TCRs ranged over spike, dominating at 160-218 and 743-854. Close to half of spike-specific TCRs reportedly recognize unmutated variant regions. Repertoires were obtained only post-peak T cell response.

This specimen was peripheral blood, taken on day 0 of MenACWY control vaccination. This receptor was obtained from an adult in good health. The chain couples TRBV28 to TRBJ2-1; D ambiguous. The DNA of the CDR3 is TGTGCCAGCAGTCCAACGAATAACAATGAGCAGTTCTTC. Translating it yields CASSPTNNNEQFF.